This TCR beta chain was captured in a study of T cell repertoires in cytomegalovirus infection. Turning to the study itself: CMV infection and matching HLA type were both indicated by public TCR beta signatures.

General observations from the study: Dominating the ex vivo response were TCR beta clonotypes that were CMV-specific and HLA-C-restricted. Summed frequency of shared TCR beta families picked out CMV carriers who also had the relevant HLA.

This clonotype was counted many times. The antigen is unknown. Each CDR3 protein is one row after TCRdb ran MiXCR on the reads. The table records more than 85,000 distinct CDR3 sequences, under 25% of them present only once. The CDR3 is made up of 14 amino acids. The V end was cut by 5 bases, the J end by 5 bases, with 14 bases between. The chain carries TRBV12-3 or TRBV12-4 and TRBJ2-3, with D possibly matching TRBD2 (5 bases). The receptor's source is a human donor in good health (CMV status not recorded). Some clones in this sample may be carry-over from other donors' samples. Sequenced material: CD8+ T cells from PBMCs. CDR3: CASSLGLSEDTQYF. The CDR3 DNA follows: TGTGCCAGCAGTCTCGGACTTTCGGAAGATACGCAGTATTTT.